The 21 T cell receptor beta chains given below trace back to one sample, sequenced in a study of cytomegalovirus exposure and HLA in healthy donors. This PCR relied on a set of 60 Vbeta primers and 13 Jbeta primers. Repertoires were generated with immunoSEQ multiplex PCR, while TCRdb's copy carries only in-frame clones and drops some. The table records about 260,000 clones, about 83% of them present only once. Source material: PBMCs. Receptors were obtained from a middle-aged woman in good health and CMV-seropositive.

The chain couples TRBV11-2 to TRBJ2-1; 7 nucleotides match TRBD2. V shed 1 base and J 0 bases; nucleotides not matched to a gene: 9. In germline, CDR1 is SGHAT, CDR2 FQNNGV. There are 18 residues in the CDR3. CDR3 in DNA: TGTGCCAGCAGCTTAGTTCCTAGCGGCTATAGCTCCTACAATGAGCAGTTCTTC. This gives the protein CASSLVPSGYSSYNEQFF.

The chain links TRBV27 to TRBJ1-4, with unresolved D. Looked up from germline, CDR1 is MNHEY and CDR2 is SMNVEV (reference sequence). The CDR3 is made up of 16 amino acids. Trimming pared 5 bases from V and 0 bases from J, leaving 13 bases between. The CDR3 loop reads CASSPFDKATNEKLFF. The DNA of the CDR3 is TGTGCCAGCAGTCCCTTTGACAAAGCAACTAATGAAAAACTGTTTTTT.

The chain recombines TRBV28 with TRBJ1-5; weak D call: TRBD1 (6 bases). CDR3 length: 16 amino acids. Germline assignment: CDR1 MDHEN and CDR2 SYDVKM. The V end was cut by 4 bases, the J end by 5 bases, with 18 bases between. The CDR3 bases are TGTGCCAGCAGTTCCCTCGGACAGAGTCTTTATCAGCCCCAGCATTTT. This encodes CASSSLGQSLYQPQHF.

This chain joins TRBV19 and TRBJ1-3; 8 bases agree with TRBD1. The trim removed 5 bases at V and 4 bases at J, leaving 4 bases unmatched. This CDR3 is built from 14 residues. The germline gives CDR1 LNHDA, CDR2 SQIVND (reference sequence). The CDR3 DNA is TGTGCCAGTAGTCACAGGGGGTCAGGAAACACCATATATTTT. Translation gives CASSHRGSGNTIYF.

The chain links TRBV5-1 to TRBJ2-5, with D unclear. The CDR3 contains 13 residues. CDR1 and CDR2 from the germline V gene are SGHRS and YFSETQ. V was clipped by 6 bases and J by 7 bases, with 16 bases between them. This chain's CDR3 is CASTFSLPGTQYF. In DNA, the CDR3 is TGCGCCAGCACCTTCTCCCTCCCCGGGACCCAGTACTTC.

The chain joins TRBV28 to TRBJ2-1; 9 nucleotides line up with TRBD1. This CDR3 contains 14 residues. V lost 5 bases and J lost 5; bases outside the gene matches: 4. Germline CDR1 reads MDHEN; CDR2 reads SYDVKM. The CDR3 DNA is TGTGCCAGCAGTCCGGGACAGGGTCACAATGAGCAGTTCTTC. Its translation is CASSPGQGHNEQFF.

This clone was picked up a small number of times. The chain has TRBV5-1 and TRBJ2-2, with 7 bases identical to TRBD2. The CDR3 is 15 residues long. V shed 2 bases and J 4 bases; nucleotides not matched to a gene: 5. CDR1 is SGHRS, CDR2 YFSETQ, per germline. The CDR3 loop is CASSLPGLLTGELFF. The CDR3 DNA follows: TGCGCCAGCAGCTTACCGGGACTACTCACCGGGGAGCTGTTTTTT.

The chain links TRBV5-6 to TRBJ2-7; maybe TRBD1 (5 bases). The length of the CDR3 is 12 residues. Germline CDR1 is SGHDT and CDR2 is YYEEEE. The ends were cut back, 0 bases at V and 4 bases at J, with 5 bases in the middle. As DNA, the CDR3 is TGTGCCAGCAGCTTGGGGACATACGAGCAGTACTTC. Translation gives CASSLGTYEQYF. The full variable domain, rest sourced from reference TRBV5-6 and TRBJ2-7, is DAGVTQSPTHLIKTRGQQVTLRCSPKSGHDTVSWYQQALGQGPQFIFQYYEEEERQRGNFPDRFSGHQFPNYSSELNVNALLLGDSALYLCASSLGTYEQYFGPGTRLTVT.

The CDR3: CASSLFLPPTRDNEQFF. As DNA, the CDR3 is TGTGCCAGCAGCTTATTTCTCCCCCCCACTAGGGACAATGAGCAGTTCTTC. The chain combines TRBV7-8 with TRBJ2-1; TRBD2 might be the D (5 bases). The germline V and J ends were trimmed by 2 bases and 5 bases, with 19 bases remaining between them. Germline lookup yields CDR1 SGHVS and CDR2 FQNEAQ. This CDR3 has 17 residues.

V gene TRBV27 combines with J gene TRBJ1-6; TRBD1 agrees at 9 bases. V shed 5 bases and J 10 bases; nucleotides not matched to a gene: 9. The CDR3 length is 15 residues. Looked up from germline, CDR1 is MNHEY and CDR2 is SMNVEV (reference sequence). CDR3 amino acids: CASSERTGAVSPLHF. DNA for the CDR3: TGTGCCAGCAGTGAAAGGACAGGGGCTGTCTCACCCCTCCACTTT.

For the CDR3, the DNA is TGTGCCAGCAGTTACTCGACTAGCTACTCAGATACGCAGTATTTT. Translated, it gives CASSYSTSYSDTQYF. This chain links TRBV6-5 with TRBJ2-3, with 7 nucleotides matching TRBD2. Unmatched junction bases numbered 4, after V lost 0 bases and J lost 4 bases. This CDR3 is 15 amino acids long. From germline, CDR1 is MNHEY and CDR2 SVGAGI.

The chain links TRBV7-8 to TRBJ2-1; D perhaps matches TRBD2 (6 bases). V gave up 5 bases and J gave up 0 bases, with 11 bases separating them. The CDR3 runs 15 residues. Germline V gene data show CDR1 as SGHVS and CDR2 as FQNEAQ. The chain's CDR3 is CASSRRENSYNEQFF. CDR3 DNA: TGTGCCAGCAGCCGCCGGGAGAACTCCTACAATGAGCAGTTCTTC. The variable domain in full, completed from reference TRBV7-8 and TRBJ2-1, reads GAGVSQSPRYKVAKRGQDVALRCDPISGHVSLFWYQQALGQGPEFLTYFQNEAQLDKSGLPSDRFFAERPEGSVSTLKIQRTQQEDSAVYLCASSRRENSYNEQFFGPGTRLTVL.

V gene TRBV28 combines with J gene TRBJ2-7; 9 bases agree with TRBD1. The CDR3 contains 18 residues. Per the germline V gene, CDR1 is MDHEN and CDR2 is SYDVKM. V was pared by 5 bases and J by 2 bases, with 16 bases of the junction left unmatched. In DNA, the CDR3 is TGTGCCAGCAGTCCCATTGTGACAGGGGGTCCCTTCACCTACGAGCAGTACTTC. This gives the protein CASSPIVTGGPFTYEQYF.

In its sample, this clone was seen once. The chain is built from TRBV19 and TRBJ2-5; 8 bases line up with TRBD2. The CDR3 sequence is 13 residues long. V lost 8 bases, J lost 5 bases, and 7 bases stayed unmatched. The germline V gene has CDR1 LNHDA and CDR2 SQIVND (reference sequence). As DNA, the CDR3 is TGTGCCAGTTGCGCGGGAGGATGGGAGACCCAGTACTTC. This translates into CASCAGGWETQYF.

V is TRBV7-9 and J is TRBJ1-1; D not certain. From germline, CDR1 is SEHNR and CDR2 FQNEAQ (reference sequence). Trimming left V 5 bases short and J 1 base short, with 8 bases between. The CDR3 consists of 13 residues. For the CDR3, the DNA is TGTGCCAGCAGCCTCCCGGGGAACACTGAAGCTTTCTTT. Its protein product is CASSLPGNTEAFF. The full variable domain, rest sourced from reference TRBV7-9 and TRBJ1-1, is DTGVSQNPRHKITKRGQNVTFRCDPISEHNRLYWYRQTLGQGPEFLTYFQNEAQLEKSRLLSDRFSAERPKGSFSTLEIQRTEQGDSAMYLCASSLPGNTEAFFGQGTRLTVV.

The chain combines TRBV9 with TRBJ2-2; TRBD1 matches at 10 bases. From germline, CDR1 is SGDLS and CDR2 YYNGEE. The CDR3 contains 17 residues. J was trimmed by 6 bases and V by 2 bases; bases with no gene match: 10. The CDR3 protein is CASSVTAGTGAPGELFF. The CDR3 nucleotides are TGTGCCAGCAGCGTCACCGCCGGGACAGGGGCGCCCGGGGAGCTGTTTTTT. The full variable domain, completed using reference TRBV9 and TRBJ2-2, is DSGVTQTPKHLITATGQRVTLRCSPRSGDLSVYWYQQSLDQGLQFLIQYYNGEERAKGNILERFSAQQFPDLHSELNLSSLELGDSALYFCASSVTAGTGAPGELFFGEGSRLTVL.

The rearrangement links TRBV5-1 to TRBJ1-3; 7 bases map to TRBD1. The CDR3 covers 15 residues. Unmatched junction bases numbered 2, after V lost 0 bases and J lost 2 bases. CDR1 and CDR2 (germline): SGHRS, YFSETQ. The CDR3 protein is CASSLATGAGNTIYF. The DNA of the CDR3 is TGCGCCAGCAGCTTGGCAACAGGGGCTGGAAACACCATATATTTT.

The chain uses TRBV28 and TRBJ2-3, with 7 bases identical to TRBD1. CDR3 length: 15 residues. J lost 0 bases, V lost 6 bases, and 6 bases had no gene match. The V gene's germline CDR1 is MDHEN and CDR2 SYDVKM. The CDR3 DNA follows: TGTGCCAGCAGGAGGGACAGAACTAGCACAGATACGCAGTATTTT. Its protein product is CASRRDRTSTDTQYF.

In its sample, this clone was seen once. The chain links TRBV19 to TRBJ2-1, with 7 bases identical to TRBD1. The length of the CDR3 is 15 residues. CDR1 and CDR2 from the germline V gene are LNHDA and SQIVND (reference sequence). J lost 3 bases, V lost 7 bases, and 9 bases had no gene match. The CDR3, as DNA: TGTGCCAGTAACAACAGGGGAAAGGGCTACAATGAGCAGTTCTTC. Residues: CASNNRGKGYNEQFF.

CDR3: CASSLERSGRTFIETQYF. The CDR3 coding sequence is TGTGCCAGCAGCCTTGAGAGGAGCGGGAGGACTTTTATCGAGACCCAGTACTTC. The chain has TRBV13 and TRBJ2-5, with 9 nucleotides matching TRBD2. V shed 5 bases and J 5 bases; nucleotides not matched to a gene: 18. Germline V gives CDR1 PRHDT, CDR2 FYEKMQ (reference sequence). The CDR3 covers 18 residues.

The chain carries TRBV28 and TRBJ1-2; 7 nucleotides match TRBD1. Per the germline V gene, CDR1 is MDHEN and CDR2 is SYDVKM. The CDR3 contains 17 residues. The J segment lost 3 bases and the V segment lost 4 bases, leaving 14 bases of the junction unmatched. The CDR3 spells CASSSAGQFRKYYGYTF. The CDR3 DNA follows: TGTGCCAGCAGTTCCGCGGGACAGTTCCGAAAATACTATGGCTACACCTTC.